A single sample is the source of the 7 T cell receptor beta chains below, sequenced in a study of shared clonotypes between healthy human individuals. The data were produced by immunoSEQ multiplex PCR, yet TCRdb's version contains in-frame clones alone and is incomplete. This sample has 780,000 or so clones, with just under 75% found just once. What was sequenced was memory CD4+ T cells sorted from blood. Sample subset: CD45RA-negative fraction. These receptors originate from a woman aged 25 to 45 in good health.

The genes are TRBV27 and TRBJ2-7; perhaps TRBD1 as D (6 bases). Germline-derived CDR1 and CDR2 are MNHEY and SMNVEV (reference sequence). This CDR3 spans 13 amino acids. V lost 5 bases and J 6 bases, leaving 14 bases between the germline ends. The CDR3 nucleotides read TGTGCCAGCAGTCCAGCGACAGGACGCGAGCAGTACTTC. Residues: CASSPATGREQYF.

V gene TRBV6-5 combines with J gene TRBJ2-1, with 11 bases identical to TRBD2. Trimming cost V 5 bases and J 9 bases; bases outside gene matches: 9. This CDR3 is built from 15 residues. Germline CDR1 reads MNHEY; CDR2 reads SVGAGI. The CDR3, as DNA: TGTGCCAGCAGTCCAACCTTAGCGGGAGGGCGTGAGCAGTTCTTC. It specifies CASSPTLAGGREQFF.

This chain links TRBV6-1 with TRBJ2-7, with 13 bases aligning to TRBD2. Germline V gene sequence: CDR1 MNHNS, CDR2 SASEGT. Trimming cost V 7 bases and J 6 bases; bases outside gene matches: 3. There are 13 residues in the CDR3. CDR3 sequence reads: CASTGLAGVEQYF. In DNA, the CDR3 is TGTGCCAGCACCGGACTAGCGGGAGTCGAGCAGTACTTC.

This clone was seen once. CDR3 nucleotide sequence: TGTGCCTGGAGTGCCCCAGATACGCAGTATTTT. Translated, it gives CAWSAPDTQYF. V gene TRBV30 combines with J gene TRBJ2-3; D is uncertain. V was trimmed by 1 base and J by 4 bases, leaving 3 bases between them. The CDR3 length is 11 residues. Germline CDR1 reads GTSNPN; CDR2 reads SVGIG (reference sequence).

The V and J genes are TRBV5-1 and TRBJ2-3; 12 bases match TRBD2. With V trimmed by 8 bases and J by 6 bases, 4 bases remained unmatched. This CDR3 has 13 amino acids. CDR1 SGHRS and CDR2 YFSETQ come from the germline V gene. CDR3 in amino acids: CASTSGRYDTQYF. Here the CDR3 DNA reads TGCGCCAGTACTAGCGGGAGGTATGATACGCAGTATTTT.

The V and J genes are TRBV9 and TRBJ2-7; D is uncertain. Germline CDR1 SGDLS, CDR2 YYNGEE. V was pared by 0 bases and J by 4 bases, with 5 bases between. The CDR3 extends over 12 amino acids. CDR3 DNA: TGTGCCAGCAGCGTAGTCGCGTACGAGCAGTACTTC. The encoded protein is CASSVVAYEQYF.

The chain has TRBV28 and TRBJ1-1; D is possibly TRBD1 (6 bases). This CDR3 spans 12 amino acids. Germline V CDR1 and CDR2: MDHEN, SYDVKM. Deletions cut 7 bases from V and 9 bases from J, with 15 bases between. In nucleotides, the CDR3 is TGTGCCAGCACTAGAGGGGGGGGAAAAGCTTTCTTT. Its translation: CASTRGGGKAFF.